This paragraph covers one T cell receptor (beta chain) sequence. Trimming shortened V by 6 bases and J by 7 bases, and 11 bases separated the two germline ends. CDR1 is SGHRS and CDR2 is YFSETQ in the germline V gene. The CDR3 consists of 12 residues. The source of the sample is a study of blood T cell repertoires in COVID-19. The method was immunoSEQ multiplex PCR; TCRdb's version includes in-frame clones alone and lacks a portion of them. The data contain some 110,000 clones, about 75% of them seen just once; the ten biggest clones take up roughly 19%. The sequenced sample was peripheral blood. The J gene is TRBJ2-1, the V gene TRBV5-1; D may be TRBD1 (5 bases). This clonotype was sampled from a woman in her seventies with acute or convalescent COVID-19. The CDR3 protein is CASTQGINEQFF. CDR3 coding DNA: TGCGCCAGCACGCAGGGAATAAATGAGCAGTTCTTC.